Following are 14 T cell receptor beta chains from one sample sequenced in a study of blood T cell repertoires in COVID-19. Only in-frame clones appear in the TCRdb table, and some are missing; sequencing was by immunoSEQ multiplex PCR. This repertoire shows approximately 260,000 clones, around 83% found once; its top ten account for 9.6%. Sequences were obtained from peripheral blood. The receptors were sampled from a woman of 80 years or more with acute or convalescent COVID-19.

This clone appeared once. The chain couples TRBV19 to TRBJ1-5, with TRBD1 matching 11 bases. V lost 5 bases, J lost 10 bases, and 7 bases stayed unmatched. Germline V lookup: CDR1 LNHDA, CDR2 SQIVND (reference sequence). CDR3 length: 14 amino acids. CDR3 sequence: CASSSGTGGDPQHF. The CDR3 DNA reads as TGTGCCAGTAGTTCCGGGACAGGGGGGGATCCCCAGCATTTT.

The CDR3 nucleotides read TGTGCCAGCAGCTTGGCCACCGGGACACACTATGGCTACACCTTC. It codes for CASSLATGTHYGYTF. The rearrangement joins TRBV5-6 to TRBJ1-2, with D possibly matching TRBD1 (6 bases). V dropped 0 bases and J dropped 3 bases, with 12 bases sitting between them. The CDR3 runs to 15 residues. The germline V gene encodes CDR1 SGHDT and CDR2 YYEEEE.

The chain combines TRBV10-3 with TRBJ2-4; D is unresolved. The CDR3 runs 15 residues. Per the germline V gene, CDR1 is ENHRY and CDR2 is SYGVKD. Trimming shortened V by 2 bases and J by 1 base, and 9 bases separated the two germline ends. The CDR3 loop reads CAISEESSAKNIQYF. CDR3 sequence (DNA): TGTGCCATCAGTGAGGAGAGTAGCGCCAAAAACATTCAGTACTTC.

The gene calls are TRBV19 and TRBJ1-5; the match to TRBD1 covers 8 bases. J lost 1 base, V lost 4 bases, and 3 bases had no gene match. The V gene's germline CDR1 is LNHDA and CDR2 SQIVND (reference sequence). CDR3 length equals 15 residues. CDR3 protein: CASSTRTGSNQPQHF. CDR3 nucleotides: TGTGCCAGTAGTACCAGGACAGGGAGCAATCAGCCCCAGCATTTT.

CDR3 residues: CASSLQVGNTIYF. The CDR3 DNA sequence: TGTGCCAGCAGTCTCCAGGTTGGAAACACCATATATTTT. The chain joins TRBV12-3 or TRBV12-4 to TRBJ1-3; D gene ambiguous. The length of the CDR3 is 13 residues. Trimming pared 5 bases from V and 3 bases from J, leaving 8 bases between.

The chain is built from TRBV7-2 and TRBJ1-1; a possible D gene is TRBD1 (6 bases). Trimming pared 5 bases from V and 3 bases from J, leaving 13 bases between. Germline values: CDR1 SGHTA, CDR2 FQGNSA. The CDR3 has 14 residues. This CDR3 reads CASSQKGGDTEAFF. CDR3 nucleotide sequence: TGTGCCAGCAGCCAAAAGGGGGGGGACACTGAAGCTTTCTTT.

The gene calls are TRBV6-5 and TRBJ2-3; TRBD1 agrees at 10 bases. The germline gives CDR1 MNHEY, CDR2 SVGAGI. V lost 8 bases and J lost 1; bases outside the gene matches: 6. The CDR3 is 15 residues long. CDR3 residues: CASRTGGLGTDTQYF. The CDR3 DNA follows: TGTGCCAGCCGGACAGGGGGATTGGGCACAGATACGCAGTATTTT.

The V call is TRBV5-6, the J call TRBJ2-7, with 8 nucleotides matching TRBD1. The CDR3 contains 15 residues. The junction had 9 bases not matched to a gene; V was cut back by 4 bases and J by 3 bases. Germline V CDR1 and CDR2: SGHDT, YYEEEE. The CDR3 sequence is CASSPWTGQHYEQYF. CDR3 nucleotide sequence: TGTGCCAGCAGCCCGTGGACAGGGCAGCACTACGAGCAGTACTTC. The variable domain in full, with the rest retrieved from reference TRBV5-6 and TRBJ2-7, is DAGVTQSPTHLIKTRGQQVTLRCSPKSGHDTVSWYQQALGQGPQFIFQYYEEEERQRGNFPDRFSGHQFPNYSSELNVNALLLGDSALYLCASSPWTGQHYEQYFGPGTRLTVT.

This clone was observed a few times. CDR3 loop: CATSLAGVETQYF. Written as DNA, the CDR3 is TGTGCCACCAGTCTAGCGGGGGTAGAGACCCAGTACTTC. The chain uses TRBV24-1 and TRBJ2-5, with 10 nucleotides matching TRBD2. The trim removed 6 bases at V and 4 bases at J, leaving 1 base unmatched. The CDR3 length is 13 residues. Germline assignment: CDR1 KGHDR and CDR2 SFDVKD.

The chain links TRBV2 to TRBJ1-2; 7 bases line up with TRBD1. After removal of 7 bases from V and 7 bases from J, the junction contained 3 bases not matched to a gene. The germline gives CDR1 SNHLY, CDR2 FYNNEI. The length of the CDR3 is 11 residues. The CDR3 nucleotides read TGTGCCAGCACCCAGGGGGGTGGCTACACCTTC. This encodes CASTQGGGYTF. Full variable domain (rest looked up from reference TRBV2 and TRBJ1-2): EPEVTQTPSHQVTQMGQEVILRCVPISNHLYFYWYRQILGQKVEFLVSFYNNEISEKSEIFDDQFSVERPDGSNFTLKIRSTKLEDSAMYFCASTQGGGYTFGSGTRLTVV.

V and J are TRBV11-2 and TRBJ1-3; D might be TRBD1 (5 bases). CDR1 SGHAT and CDR2 FQNNGV come from the germline V gene. The CDR3 contains 17 residues. V was clipped by 1 base and J by 0 bases, with 13 bases between them. The CDR3 spells CASSLVQGHHSGNTIYF. CDR3 DNA sequence: TGTGCCAGCAGCTTAGTTCAGGGCCACCACTCTGGAAACACCATATATTTT. The full variable domain, in which reference TRBV11-2 and TRBJ1-3 provide the parts outside the CDR3, is EAGVAQSPRYKIIEKRQSVAFWCNPISGHATLYWYQQILGQGPKLLIQFQNNGVVDDSQLPKDRFSAERLKGVDSTLKIQPAKLEDSAVYLCASSLVQGHHSGNTIYFGEGSWLTVV.

V is TRBV27 and J is TRBJ2-5; the match to TRBD1 covers 8 bases. J lost 4 bases, V lost 0 bases, and 7 bases had no gene match. The CDR3 spans 16 residues. Germline CDR1 reads MNHEY; CDR2 reads SMNVEV (reference sequence). In DNA form, the CDR3 reads TGTGCCAGCAGTTTATCGGCAGGGGGCGCCGGAGAGACCCAGTACTTC. Its protein product is CASSLSAGGAGETQYF.

The chain couples TRBV7-8 to TRBJ1-1; 7 nucleotides agree with TRBD1. In germline, CDR1 is SGHVS, CDR2 FQNEAQ. The CDR3 extends over 13 amino acids. With 1 base clipped from V and 10 bases from J, the junction kept 6 bases outside the gene matches. The CDR3 region is CASSLVTGVGAFF. The DNA for the CDR3 is TGTGCCAGCAGCTTAGTAACAGGGGTGGGAGCTTTCTTT.

The chain employs TRBV5-8 and TRBJ1-4; D is unclear. Germline-derived CDR1 and CDR2 are SGHTS and YDEGEE. The CDR3 sequence is 17 residues long. Deletions cut 4 bases from V and 0 bases from J, with 16 bases between. CDR3 amino acids: CASSPEGGIATNEKLFF. CDR3 DNA: TGTGCCAGCAGCCCGGAAGGAGGAATTGCAACTAATGAAAAACTGTTTTTT.